This TCR beta chain stems from a study of CXCR3-negative and CXCR3-positive naive CD8 T cells. CD45RO-CCR7+CD27+CD95- was the phenotype of naive CD8+ T cells. The germline CDR1 and CDR2 sequences are SQVTM and ANQGSEA. There are 15 residues in the CDR3. Libraries were UMI-labeled 5' RACE TRB cDNA. Each CDR3 protein gets one entry in TCRdb, which reprocessed the 5' RACE reads and gives no DNA. This sample's table reports 130,000 to 150,000 distinct CDR3 sequences. Study outcomes and limitations: More hydrophobic TRB CDR3s were found in CXCR3-positive naive cells than in CXCR3-negative naive cells. For memory CD8+ cells diversity was much lower, but both naive subsets had comparably high diversity. Naive CXCR3-negative and CXCR3-positive cells had similar TRBV-TRBJ usage; memory differed.

On this clonotype: Its target is unknown.

V usage is TRBV29-1 and J usage is TRBJ2-2; TCRdb picks TRBD2, but there is no DNA to check that call. This TCR came from a human donor in good health. Some clones in this sample may be carry-over from other donors' samples. The sequencing sample was made of naive CXCR3+ CD8+ T cells from blood. Subset indicated: CD45RO-CCR7+CD27+CD95- naive CD8+ T cells expressing CXCR3 (TNR3+). CDR3 sequence: CSALLAGDHTGELFF.